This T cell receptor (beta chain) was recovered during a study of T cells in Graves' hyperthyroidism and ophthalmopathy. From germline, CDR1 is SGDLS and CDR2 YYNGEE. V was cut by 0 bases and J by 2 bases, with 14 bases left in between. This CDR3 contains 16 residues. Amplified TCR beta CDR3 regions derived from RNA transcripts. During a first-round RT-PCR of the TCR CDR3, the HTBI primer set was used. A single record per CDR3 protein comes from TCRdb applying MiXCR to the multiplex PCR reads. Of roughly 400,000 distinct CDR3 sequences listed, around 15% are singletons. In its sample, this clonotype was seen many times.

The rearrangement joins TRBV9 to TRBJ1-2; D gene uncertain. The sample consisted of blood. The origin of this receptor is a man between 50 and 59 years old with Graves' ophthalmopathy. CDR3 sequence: CASSVVPGVRNYGYTF. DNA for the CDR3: TGTGCCAGCAGCGTAGTTCCCGGAGTGCGGAACTATGGCTACACCTTC.